These T cell receptor beta chains were read from a single sample in a study of cytomegalovirus exposure and HLA in healthy donors. Assay: immunoSEQ multiplex PCR; the TCRdb copy retains only in-frame clones and omits some. Among around 100,000 clones listed, 82% were seen once. Sequenced: PBMCs. The receptors come from a young woman in good health and CMV-seronegative. Each CDR3 is given with its conserved first and last residue. Each record gives: clone size, V gene, D gene, J gene, CDR3 DNA, CDR3 protein. A D gene is named only where the DNA matches it firmly. The size of a clone is reported for some rows only, either as once, few or many, or as a class for expanded clones.

abundance: NA; v_gene: TRBV15; d_gene: TRBD1; j_gene: TRBJ1-1; CDR3nt: TGTGCCACCAAGAGGGACAGGGCCATCACTGAAGCTTTCTTT; CDR3aa: CATKRDRAITEAFF
abundance: once; v_gene: TRBV15; d_gene: TRBD1; j_gene: TRBJ1-3; CDR3nt: TGTGCCACCAGCAGAGCAGGGGGGTCTGGAAACACCATATATTTT; CDR3aa: CATSRAGGSGNTIYF
abundance: NA; v_gene: TRBV18; d_gene: NA; j_gene: TRBJ1-4; CDR3nt: TGTGCCAGCTCACCAGGTGGAGGGTCCAATGAAAAACTGTTTTTT; CDR3aa: CASSPGGGSNEKLFF
abundance: NA; v_gene: TRBV7-8; d_gene: TRBD1; j_gene: TRBJ1-3; CDR3nt: TGTGCCAGTAGAAGCTTATCAGGGACAGCTTCTGGAAACACCATATATTTT; CDR3aa: CASRSLSGTASGNTIYF
abundance: NA; v_gene: TRBV7-2; d_gene: TRBD2; j_gene: TRBJ2-1; CDR3nt: TGTGCCAGCAGCCCTGGGGGGGCCTACAATGAGCAGTTCTTC; CDR3aa: CASSPGGAYNEQFF
abundance: NA; v_gene: TRBV5-1; d_gene: TRBD2; j_gene: TRBJ2-1; CDR3nt: TGCGCCAGCAGCTTGGCGGGGGAGGGCCGTAGTGAGCAGTTCTTC; CDR3aa: CASSLAGEGRSEQFF
abundance: NA; v_gene: TRBV11-3; d_gene: NA; j_gene: TRBJ2-2; CDR3nt: TGTGCCAGCAGCCTCTCCGGGACTGAGACCGGGGAGCTGTTTTTT; CDR3aa: CASSLSGTETGELFF
abundance: NA; v_gene: TRBV5-1; d_gene: NA; j_gene: TRBJ2-5; CDR3nt: TGCGCCAGCAGCTTCGGACTTAAACAAGAGACCCAGTACTTC; CDR3aa: CASSFGLKQETQYF
abundance: NA; v_gene: TRBV7-2; d_gene: TRBD1; j_gene: TRBJ2-3; CDR3nt: TGTGCCAGCAGCGGGACAGGACCCACAGATACGCAGTATTTT; CDR3aa: CASSGTGPTDTQYF
abundance: NA; v_gene: TRBV4-1; d_gene: NA; j_gene: TRBJ2-1; CDR3nt: TGCGCCAGCAGCCAAGCTACAGGGCCTTACAATGAGCAGTTCTTC; CDR3aa: CASSQATGPYNEQFF
abundance: NA; v_gene: TRBV19; d_gene: TRBD1; j_gene: TRBJ1-5; CDR3nt: TGTGCCAGTAAGGACAGGGTAAGTCTGCCCCAGCATTTT; CDR3aa: CASKDRVSLPQHF
abundance: NA; v_gene: TRBV5-1; d_gene: TRBD2; j_gene: TRBJ2-3; CDR3nt: TGCGCCAGCAGCTGGGGGACTAGCGGGTTGGGAGATACGCAGTATTTT; CDR3aa: CASSWGTSGLGDTQYF
abundance: NA; v_gene: TRBV13; d_gene: NA; j_gene: TRBJ1-5; CDR3nt: TGTGCCAGCAGCTTGGGGGGGGCCGATCAGCCCCAGCATTTT; CDR3aa: CASSLGGADQPQHF
abundance: NA; v_gene: TRBV6-5; d_gene: TRBD1; j_gene: TRBJ1-2; CDR3nt: TGTGCCAGCAGTTACTCGTTGGACAGGGGGAATGGCTACACCTTC; CDR3aa: CASSYSLDRGNGYTF
abundance: NA; v_gene: TRBV28; d_gene: NA; j_gene: TRBJ2-7; CDR3nt: TGTGCCAGCAGTTTCCTCTCCTACGAGCAGTACTTC; CDR3aa: CASSFLSYEQYF
abundance: NA; v_gene: TRBV29-1; d_gene: TRBD1; j_gene: TRBJ2-5; CDR3nt: TGCAGCGTGGTCCGGGACAGGCAAGAGACCCAGTACTTC; CDR3aa: CSVVRDRQETQYF
abundance: once; v_gene: TRBV5-5; d_gene: TRBD2; j_gene: TRBJ2-1; CDR3nt: TGTGCCAGCAGCCCCGCCCTTAGCGGGAGGGCCTATGTGTACTATGAGCAGTTCTTC; CDR3aa: CASSPALSGRAYVYYEQFF
abundance: NA; v_gene: TRBV7-6; d_gene: NA; j_gene: TRBJ2-7; CDR3nt: TGTGCCAGCAGCTTAGAGTACATGTACGAGCAGTACTTC; CDR3aa: CASSLEYMYEQYF
abundance: NA; v_gene: TRBV4-1; d_gene: NA; j_gene: TRBJ1-1; CDR3nt: TGCGCCAGCAGCAGACTGATGATGAACACTGAAGCTTTCTTT; CDR3aa: CASSRLMMNTEAFF
abundance: NA; v_gene: TRBV28; d_gene: TRBD1; j_gene: TRBJ1-1; CDR3nt: TGTGCCAGCAGCGCGCCCGGGACAGCGAACACTGAAGCTTTCTTT; CDR3aa: CASSAPGTANTEAFF
abundance: NA; v_gene: TRBV27; d_gene: NA; j_gene: TRBJ2-1; CDR3nt: TGTGCCAGCAGTCAGGGACTGTACAATGAGCAGTTCTTC; CDR3aa: CASSQGLYNEQFF
abundance: NA; v_gene: TRBV5-1; d_gene: TRBD1; j_gene: TRBJ1-1; CDR3nt: TGCGCCAGCACTGGACAGGGTGGGGAAAACACTGAAGCTTTCTTT; CDR3aa: CASTGQGGENTEAFF
abundance: NA; v_gene: TRBV5-8; d_gene: NA; j_gene: TRBJ1-1; CDR3nt: TGTGCCAGCAGCTTGGGACAGGCTTGGAACACTGAAGCTTTCTTT; CDR3aa: CASSLGQAWNTEAFF
abundance: NA; v_gene: TRBV30; d_gene: TRBD1; j_gene: TRBJ1-5; CDR3nt: TGTGCCACAGGGGTAAGGAGCAATCAGCCCCAGCATTTT; CDR3aa: CATGVRSNQPQHF
abundance: NA; v_gene: TRBV13; d_gene: TRBD1; j_gene: TRBJ2-7; CDR3nt: TGTGCCAGCAGCTTATCTGGACAGGGGGCGAACGAGCAGTACTTC; CDR3aa: CASSLSGQGANEQYF
abundance: few; v_gene: TRBV11-2; d_gene: TRBD1; j_gene: TRBJ2-1; CDR3nt: TGTGCCAGCACGGACCGACAGGGCTTAAATGAGCAGTTCTTC; CDR3aa: CASTDRQGLNEQFF
abundance: NA; v_gene: TRBV28; d_gene: TRBD1; j_gene: TRBJ1-1; CDR3nt: TGTGCCACCTGGGACAGGATGAACACTGAAGCTTTCTTT; CDR3aa: CATWDRMNTEAFF
abundance: few; v_gene: TRBV11-3; d_gene: TRBD1; j_gene: TRBJ2-1; CDR3nt: TGTGCCAGCAGCCTGGGGACAGGGGGTAGCGATGAGCAGTTCTTC; CDR3aa: CASSLGTGGSDEQFF
abundance: once; v_gene: TRBV15; d_gene: TRBD2; j_gene: TRBJ2-5; CDR3nt: TGTGCCACCCGGGCGGGGGAGCAGTACTTC; CDR3aa: CATRAGEQYF
abundance: NA; v_gene: TRBV29-1; d_gene: NA; j_gene: TRBJ1-2; CDR3nt: TGCAGCGTTGTGAGGGACTATGGCTACACCTTC; CDR3aa: CSVVRDYGYTF
abundance: few; v_gene: TRBV6-5; d_gene: NA; j_gene: TRBJ2-6; CDR3nt: TGTGCCAGCAGTTACCAGGGGTCTGGGGCCAACGTCCTGACTTTC; CDR3aa: CASSYQGSGANVLTF